The source of this TCR beta chain is a study of metastatic and nonmetastatic thyroid tumors. Study-level points and caveats: Significantly greater TCR beta diversity was reportedly found in malignant thyroid tumors than in benign nodules (in blood and tumor).

This clone was counted between two and nine times. Its antigen is currently unknown. No treatment had been given to any patient before thyroid surgery. The J segment lost 2 bases and the V segment lost 5 bases, leaving 3 bases of the junction unmatched. Per the germline V gene, CDR1 is MDHEN and CDR2 is SYDVKM. The CDR3 is 16 residues long. From the PCR reads, TCRdb re-called clones with MiXCR. The profile covers roughly 30,000 clones, with 25% to 30% appearing a single time and approximately 28% taken by the ten largest. This chain uses TRBV28 with TRBJ2-3, with 14 bases fitting TRBD2. The source is a female donor with papillary thyroid cancer or a benign thyroid nodule (not recorded which). Some clones in this sample may be carry-over from other donors' samples. The sample taken for sequencing was blood. CDR3 bases: TGTGCCAGCAGTACGGGACTAGCGGGAGACACAGATACGCAGTATTTT. This sequence encodes CASSTGLAGDTDTQYF.